This T cell receptor (beta chain) was found in a study of blood T cell repertoires in COVID-19. Trimming stripped 6 bases from V and 4 bases from J, with 10 bases between. The CDR3 spans 13 residues. Produced via immunoSEQ multiplex PCR; TCRdb's table is partial and in-frame only. The repertoire holds 180,000 or so clones, with 89% as singletons. The source of this sequence is a woman aged 18 to 35 who had recovered from COVID-19. The J gene is TRBJ1-5, the V gene TRBV12-3 or TRBV12-4, with D possibly being TRBD1 (5 bases). Sequenced input: PBMCs or T cells enriched from blood (not recorded which). CDR3 region: CASRGGGNQPQHF. The CDR3 DNA follows: TGTGCCAGCAGAGGCGGGGGAAATCAGCCCCAGCATTTT.